A few counts support the clone carrying this T cell receptor beta chain. Its antigen is unidentified. The length of the CDR3 is 15 residues. Germline V gives CDR1 SGHDT, CDR2 YYEEEE. V was shortened by 4 bases and J by 7 bases, with 20 bases between the two germline ends. Sequenced by immunoSEQ multiplex PCR; TCRdb stores in-frame clones only, minus some. The table has over 100,000 clones, roughly 89% seen once. This entry is derived from a study of cytomegalovirus exposure and HLA in healthy donors. Study at large: The approximately 670 first-cohort repertoires shared a platform with the 130 or so validation repertoires, as reported in a later analysis. Whole-study results and caveats: Cytomegalovirus status was reportedly diagnosed by the classifier with high sensitivity and specificity. There were around 160 TCR beta chains listed as cytomegalovirus-associated. It was confirmed in vitro that a few of the CMV-associated chains were specific for CMV antigens.

Input material: PBMCs. This TCR was recovered from a woman between 18 and 29 years old in good health and CMV-seronegative. The chain recombines TRBV5-6 with TRBJ1-2; D perhaps matches TRBD1 (5 bases). CDR3 nucleotides: TGTGCCAGCAGCCCGGTAATACAGGATCTTGGTGGCTACACCTTC. It encodes CASSPVIQDLGGYTF. The full variable domain, in which reference TRBV5-6 and TRBJ1-2 provide the parts outside the CDR3, is DAGVTQSPTHLIKTRGQQVTLRCSPKSGHDTVSWYQQALGQGPQFIFQYYEEEERQRGNFPDRFSGHQFPNYSSELNVNALLLGDSALYLCASSPVIQDLGGYTFGSGTRLTVV.